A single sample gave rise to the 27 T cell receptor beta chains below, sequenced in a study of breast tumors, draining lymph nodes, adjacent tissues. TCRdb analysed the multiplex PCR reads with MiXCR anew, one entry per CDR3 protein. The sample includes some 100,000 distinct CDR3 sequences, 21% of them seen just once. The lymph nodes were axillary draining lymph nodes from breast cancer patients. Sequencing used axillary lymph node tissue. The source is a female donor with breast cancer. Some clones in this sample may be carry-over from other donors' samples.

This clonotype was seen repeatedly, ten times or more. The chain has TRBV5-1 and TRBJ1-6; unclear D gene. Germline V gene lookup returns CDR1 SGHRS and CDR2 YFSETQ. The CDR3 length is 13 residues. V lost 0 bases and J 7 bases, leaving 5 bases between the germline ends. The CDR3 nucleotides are TGCGCCAGCAGCTTGGACCCCAATTCACCCCTCCACTTT. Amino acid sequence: CASSLDPNSPLHF.

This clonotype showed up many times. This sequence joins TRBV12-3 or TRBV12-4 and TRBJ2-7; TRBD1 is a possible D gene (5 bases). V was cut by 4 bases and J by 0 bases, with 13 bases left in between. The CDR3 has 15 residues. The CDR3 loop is CASSSSGIGSYEQYF. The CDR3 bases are TGTGCCAGCAGTTCATCAGGGATCGGCTCCTACGAGCAGTACTTC.

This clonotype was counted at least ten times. CDR3 amino acids: CASSLVQGGNSPLHF. The CDR3, as DNA: TGCGCCAGCAGCTTGGTACAGGGTGGAAATTCACCCCTCCACTTT. The chain recombines TRBV5-1 with TRBJ1-6, with a weak D call TRBD1 (6 bases). V was cut by 0 bases and J by 7 bases, with 11 bases left in between. The CDR3 length is 15 residues. Germline V CDR1 and CDR2: SGHRS, YFSETQ.

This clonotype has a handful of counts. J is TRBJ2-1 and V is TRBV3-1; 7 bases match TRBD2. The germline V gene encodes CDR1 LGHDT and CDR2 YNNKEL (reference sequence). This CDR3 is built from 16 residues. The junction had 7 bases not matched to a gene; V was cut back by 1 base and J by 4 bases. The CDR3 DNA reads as TGTGCCAGCAGCCAAGGACTAGCACAACTTTACAATGAGCAGTTCTTC. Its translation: CASSQGLAQLYNEQFF.

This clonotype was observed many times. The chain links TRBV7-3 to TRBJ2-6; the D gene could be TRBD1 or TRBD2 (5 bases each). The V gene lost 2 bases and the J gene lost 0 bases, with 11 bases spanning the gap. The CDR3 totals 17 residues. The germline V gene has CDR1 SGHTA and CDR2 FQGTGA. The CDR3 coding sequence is TGTGCCAGCAGCTTATATGGGGGTAGCTCTGGGGCCAACGTCCTGACTTTC. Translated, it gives CASSLYGGSSGANVLTF.

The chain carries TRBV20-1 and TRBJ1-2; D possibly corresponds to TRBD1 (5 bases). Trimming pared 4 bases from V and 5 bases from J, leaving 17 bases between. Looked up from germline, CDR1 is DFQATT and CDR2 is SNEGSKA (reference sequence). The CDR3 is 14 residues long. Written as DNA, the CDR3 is TGCAGTGCTAAAGGGTACAGGTCGGAGTATGGCTACACCTTC. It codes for CSAKGYRSEYGYTF.

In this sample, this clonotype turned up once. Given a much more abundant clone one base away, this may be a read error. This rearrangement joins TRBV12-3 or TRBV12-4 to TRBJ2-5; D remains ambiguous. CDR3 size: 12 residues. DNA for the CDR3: TGTGTCAGCATTGGACCTCAAGAGACCCAGTACTTC. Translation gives CVSIGPQETQYF.

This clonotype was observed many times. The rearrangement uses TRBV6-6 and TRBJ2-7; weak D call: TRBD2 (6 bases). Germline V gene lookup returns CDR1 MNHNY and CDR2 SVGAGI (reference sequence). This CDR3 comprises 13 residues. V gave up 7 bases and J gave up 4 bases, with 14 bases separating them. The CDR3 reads CASTDGGGYEQYF. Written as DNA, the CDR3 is TGTGCCAGCACGGATGGTGGGGGGTACGAGCAGTACTTC.

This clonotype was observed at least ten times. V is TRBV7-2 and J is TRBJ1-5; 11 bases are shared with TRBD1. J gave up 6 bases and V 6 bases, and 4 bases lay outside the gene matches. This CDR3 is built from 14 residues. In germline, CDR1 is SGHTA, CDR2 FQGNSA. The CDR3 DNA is TGTGCCAGCAGACTGGGGACAGGGGGTCAGCCCCAGCATTTT. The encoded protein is CASRLGTGGQPQHF.

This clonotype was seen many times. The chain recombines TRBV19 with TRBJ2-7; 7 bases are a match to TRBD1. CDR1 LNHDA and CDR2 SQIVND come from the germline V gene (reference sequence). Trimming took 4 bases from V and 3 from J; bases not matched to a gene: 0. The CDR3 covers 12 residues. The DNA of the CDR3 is TGTGCCAGTAGTACAGGGGGCTACGAGCAGTACTTC. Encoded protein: CASSTGGYEQYF. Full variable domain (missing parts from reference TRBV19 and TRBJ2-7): DGGITQSPKYLFRKEGQNVTLSCEQNLNHDAMYWYRQDPGQGLRLIYYSQIVNDFQKGDIAEGYSVSREKKESFPLTVTSAQKNPTAFYLCASSTGGYEQYFGPGTRLTVT.

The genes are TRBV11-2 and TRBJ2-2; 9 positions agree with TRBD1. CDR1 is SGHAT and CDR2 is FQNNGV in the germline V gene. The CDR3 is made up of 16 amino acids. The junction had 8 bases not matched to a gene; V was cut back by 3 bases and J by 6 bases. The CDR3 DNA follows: TGTGCCAGCAGCTTGGTCCCCGGGACAGGGTCCGGGGAGCTGTTTTTT. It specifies CASSLVPGTGSGELFF.

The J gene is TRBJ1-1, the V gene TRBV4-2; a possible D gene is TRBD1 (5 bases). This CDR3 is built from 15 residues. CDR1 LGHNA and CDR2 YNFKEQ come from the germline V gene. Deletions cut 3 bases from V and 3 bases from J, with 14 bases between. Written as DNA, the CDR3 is TGTGCCAGCAGCCAGGAAGAGGGGCTGCACACTGAAGCTTTCTTT. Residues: CASSQEEGLHTEAFF.

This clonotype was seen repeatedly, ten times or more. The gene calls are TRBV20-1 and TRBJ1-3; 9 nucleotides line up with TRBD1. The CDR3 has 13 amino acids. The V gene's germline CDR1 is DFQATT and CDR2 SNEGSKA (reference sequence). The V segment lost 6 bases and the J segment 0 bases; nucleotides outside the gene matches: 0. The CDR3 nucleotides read TGCAGTGCGGGACAGGGCTCTGGAAACACCATATATTTT. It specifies CSAGQGSGNTIYF.

The CDR3 nucleotides read TGTGCCAGCAGGGCGTCAGATACGCAGTATTTT. Amino acid sequence: CASRASDTQYF. The chain combines TRBV6-1 with TRBJ2-3; no definite D call. CDR1 is MNHNS, CDR2 SASEGT, per germline. The V and J ends lost 6 bases and 4 bases respectively, with 5 bases between them. The CDR3 length is 11 residues.

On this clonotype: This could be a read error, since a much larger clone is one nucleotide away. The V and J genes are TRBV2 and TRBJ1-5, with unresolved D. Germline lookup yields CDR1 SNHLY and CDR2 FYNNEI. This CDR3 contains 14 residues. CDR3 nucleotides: TGTGCCAGCACTGCAGGTTATAGCGATCAGCCCCAGCATTTT. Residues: CASTAGYSDQPQHF. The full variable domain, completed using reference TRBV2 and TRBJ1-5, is EPEVTQTPSHQVTQMGQEVILRCVPISNHLYFYWYRQILGQKVEFLVSFYNNEISEKSEIFDDQFSVERPDGSNFTLKIRSTKLEDSAMYFCASTAGYSDQPQHFGDGTRLSIL.

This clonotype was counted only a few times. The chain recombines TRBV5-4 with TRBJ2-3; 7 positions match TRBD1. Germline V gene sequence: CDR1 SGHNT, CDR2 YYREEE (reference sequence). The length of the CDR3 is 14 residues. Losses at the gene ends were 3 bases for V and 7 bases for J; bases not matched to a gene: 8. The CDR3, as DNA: TGTGCCAGCAGCTCGGGACAGACTACAAATACGCAGTATTTT. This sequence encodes CASSSGQTTNTQYF.

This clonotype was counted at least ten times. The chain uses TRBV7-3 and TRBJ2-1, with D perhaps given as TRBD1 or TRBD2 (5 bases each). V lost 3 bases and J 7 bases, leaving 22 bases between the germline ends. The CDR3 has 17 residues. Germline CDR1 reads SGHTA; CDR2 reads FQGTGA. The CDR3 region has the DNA TGTGCCAGCAGCTTCAAGTCCGGGGCCCTGTCACGGAATGAGCAGTTCTTC. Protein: CASSFKSGALSRNEQFF.

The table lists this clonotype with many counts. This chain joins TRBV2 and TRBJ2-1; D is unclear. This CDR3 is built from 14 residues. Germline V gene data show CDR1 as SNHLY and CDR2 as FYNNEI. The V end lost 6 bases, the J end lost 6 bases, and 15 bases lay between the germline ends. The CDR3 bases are TGTGCCAGCAGACCTATACGTCAGTCCAATGAGCAGTTCTTC. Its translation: CASRPIRQSNEQFF.

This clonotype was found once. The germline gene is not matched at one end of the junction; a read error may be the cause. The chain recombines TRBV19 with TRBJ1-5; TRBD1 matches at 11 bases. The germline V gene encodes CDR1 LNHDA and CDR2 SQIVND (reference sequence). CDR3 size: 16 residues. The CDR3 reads CASSIVAGQGDQLQHF. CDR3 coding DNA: TGTGCCAGTAGTATAGTGGCGGGACAGGGGGATCAGCTCCAGCATTTT.

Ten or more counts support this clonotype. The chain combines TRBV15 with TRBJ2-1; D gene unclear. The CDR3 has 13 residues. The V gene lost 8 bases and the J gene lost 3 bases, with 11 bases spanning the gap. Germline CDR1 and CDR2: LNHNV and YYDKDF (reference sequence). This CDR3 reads CATEDRGYNEQFF. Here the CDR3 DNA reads TGTGCCACCGAGGACCGAGGCTACAATGAGCAGTTCTTC.

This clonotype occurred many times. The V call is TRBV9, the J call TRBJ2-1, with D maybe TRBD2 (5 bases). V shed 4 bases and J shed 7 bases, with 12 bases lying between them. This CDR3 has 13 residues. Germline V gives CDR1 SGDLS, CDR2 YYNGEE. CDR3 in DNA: TGTGCCAGCAGCCCCCGGGGAAAGAATGAGCAGTTCTTC. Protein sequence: CASSPRGKNEQFF.

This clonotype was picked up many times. This chain's CDR3 is CASSFRQGTLETDTQYF. The CDR3 coding sequence is TGTGCCAGCAGTTTCAGACAGGGTACTTTGGAGACAGATACGCAGTATTTT. The rearrangement joins TRBV12-3 or TRBV12-4 to TRBJ2-3; 7 bases align to TRBD1. V trimming: 3 bases; J trimming: 3 bases; junction bases outside the gene matches: 12. The CDR3 loop spans 17 amino acids.

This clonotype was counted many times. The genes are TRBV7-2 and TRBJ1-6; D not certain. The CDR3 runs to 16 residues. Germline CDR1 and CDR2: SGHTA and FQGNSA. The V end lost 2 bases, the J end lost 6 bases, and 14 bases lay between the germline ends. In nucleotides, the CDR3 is TGTGCCAGCAGCTTAAGGGCGACGGGGTCTAATTCACCCCTCCACTTT. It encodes CASSLRATGSNSPLHF.

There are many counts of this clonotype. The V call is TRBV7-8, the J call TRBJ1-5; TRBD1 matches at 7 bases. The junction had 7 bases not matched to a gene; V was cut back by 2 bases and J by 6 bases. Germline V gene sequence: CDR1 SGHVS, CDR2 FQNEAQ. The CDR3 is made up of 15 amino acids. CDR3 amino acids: CASSLLTGSSQPQHF. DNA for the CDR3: TGTGCCAGCAGCTTATTGACAGGGTCGTCTCAGCCCCAGCATTTT.

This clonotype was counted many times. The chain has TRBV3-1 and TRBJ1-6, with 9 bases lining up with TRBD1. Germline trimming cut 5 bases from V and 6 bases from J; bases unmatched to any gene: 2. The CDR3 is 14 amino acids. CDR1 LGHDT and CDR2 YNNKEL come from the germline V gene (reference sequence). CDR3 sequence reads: CASSWDRANSPLHF. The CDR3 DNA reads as TGTGCCAGCAGCTGGGACAGGGCTAATTCACCCCTCCACTTT.

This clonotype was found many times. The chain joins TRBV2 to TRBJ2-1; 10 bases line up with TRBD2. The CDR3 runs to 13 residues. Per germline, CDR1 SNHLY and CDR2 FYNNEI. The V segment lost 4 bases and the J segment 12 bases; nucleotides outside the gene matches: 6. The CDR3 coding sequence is TGTGCCAGCAGTGCCATAGCGGGGGGTGCGCAGTTCTTC. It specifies CASSAIAGGAQFF. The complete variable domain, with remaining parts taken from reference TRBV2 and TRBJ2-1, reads EPEVTQTPSHQVTQMGQEVILRCVPISNHLYFYWYRQILGQKVEFLVSFYNNEISEKSEIFDDQFSVERPDGSNFTLKIRSTKLEDSAMYFCASSAIAGGAQFFGPGTRLTVL.

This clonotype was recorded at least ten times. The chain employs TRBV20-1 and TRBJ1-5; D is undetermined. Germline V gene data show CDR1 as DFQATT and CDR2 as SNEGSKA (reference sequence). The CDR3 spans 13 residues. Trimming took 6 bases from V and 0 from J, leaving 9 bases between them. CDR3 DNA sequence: TGCAGTGCCCAACGACCTAGCAATCAGCCCCAGCATTTT. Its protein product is CSAQRPSNQPQHF.